This TCR beta chain stems from a study of human T cells and chemical hapten exposure. Study context: Investigators sensitized about 2 cm by about 2 cm of upper inner arm skin with 2% DPC.

Per germline, CDR1 SGHTA and CDR2 FQGNSA. V lost 8 bases and J lost 4; bases outside the gene matches: 13. There are 15 residues in the CDR3. The table lists this clonotype with a few counts. Time point reported: patch test 1, 2 weeks after DPC sensitization. Noted treatment: therapeutic diphenylcyclopropenone sensitization with weekly scalp DPC. Investigators collected blood before applying each patch test. TCRdb redid the calling of the RACE reads with MiXCR, one entry per CDR3 protein. The sample yields around 100,000 distinct CDR3 sequences, 8% to 13% seen once. The source of this sequence is a woman between 40 and 55 years old with alopecia areata. Some clones in this sample may be carry-over from other donors' samples. The source material was whole blood, sampled in connection with sensitization to the hapten diphenylcyclopropenone (DPC). The chain uses TRBV7-2 and TRBJ2-5; 7 bases match TRBD1. CDR3 sequence (DNA): TGTGCCAGCTCGTGGGGACAGCCCGGACTAGAGACCCAGTACTTC. Amino acids: CASSWGQPGLETQYF. Together with reference TRBV7-2 and TRBJ2-5, the CDR3 gives the full variable domain: GAGVSQSPSNKVTEKGKDVELRCDPISGHTALYWYRQSLGQGLEFLIYFQGNSAPDKSGLPSDRFSAERTGGSVSTLTIQRTQQEDSAVYLCASSWGQPGLETQYFGPGTRLLVL.